This TCR beta chain was identified during a study of OX40 agonist ivuxolimab in advanced cancers. Whole-study findings and limits: Determination of antigen specificity was not performed for the expanded peripheral T cells.

The germline V gene encodes CDR1 SGHTA and CDR2 FQGNSA. This CDR3 comprises 16 residues. Trimming shortened V by 3 bases and J by 2 bases, and 14 bases separated the two germline ends. Sequencing used immunoSEQ multiplex PCR; TCRdb keeps in-frame clones, though not all of them. The sample holds over 40,000 clones; approximately 80% are singletons and the top ten take approximately 7.5%. In the case of this clone: Its specificity is not known.

This material consisted of CD4+ or CD8+ T cells sorted from blood, taken in a trial of the OX40 agonist ivuxolimab. The rearrangement joins TRBV7-2 to TRBJ2-1, with D perhaps TRBD1 (5 bases). The source is an adult with an advanced solid tumor such as melanoma, head and neck, liver or kidney cancer. The CDR3 sequence: CASSFATATTYNEQFF. The CDR3, as DNA: TGTGCCAGCAGCTTCGCGACAGCTACAACCTACAATGAGCAGTTCTTC.